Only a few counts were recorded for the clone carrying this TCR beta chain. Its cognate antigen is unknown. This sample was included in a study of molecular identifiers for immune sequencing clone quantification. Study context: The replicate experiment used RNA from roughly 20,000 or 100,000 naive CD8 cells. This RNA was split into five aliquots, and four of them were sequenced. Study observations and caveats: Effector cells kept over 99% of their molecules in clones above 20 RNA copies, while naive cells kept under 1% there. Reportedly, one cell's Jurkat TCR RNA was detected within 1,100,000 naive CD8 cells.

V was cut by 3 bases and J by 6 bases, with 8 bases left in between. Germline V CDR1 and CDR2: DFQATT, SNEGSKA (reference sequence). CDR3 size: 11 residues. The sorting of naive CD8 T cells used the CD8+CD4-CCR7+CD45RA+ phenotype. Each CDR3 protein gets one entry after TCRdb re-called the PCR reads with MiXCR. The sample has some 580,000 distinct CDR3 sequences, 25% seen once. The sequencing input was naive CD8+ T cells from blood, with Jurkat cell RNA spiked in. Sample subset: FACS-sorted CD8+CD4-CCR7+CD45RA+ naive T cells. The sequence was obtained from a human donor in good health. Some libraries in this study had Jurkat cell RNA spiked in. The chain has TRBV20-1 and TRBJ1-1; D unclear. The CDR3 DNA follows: TGCAGTGCTAGCGACCAACCTGAAGCTTTCTTT. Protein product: CSASDQPEAFF.